Below are 11 T cell receptor beta chains sequenced from a single sample in a study of T-cell memory formation after mild COVID-19 (dated by TCRdb to the early 2020s). The library was made by 5' RACE. TCRdb names Illumina NovaSeq 6000 as the instrument used. TCRdb reran the public reads through fastp at Q25 and MiXCR, keeping productive beta chains. Under each unique CDR3 protein, matching rows form one entry showing the most common genes and DNA. Present in this sample are 250,000 to 350,000 distinct CDR3 sequences, roughly 19% of which were seen just once. The leading ten clones occupy under 25% of the sample. The sequenced sample consisted of PBMCs or a T cell subset sorted from them (not recorded which). These receptors were obtained from a man younger than 30 who had mild COVID-19 (a few samples of this study predate the infection). The sample titles of this study are shuffled in the database, so cell type and time point are left out; the donor was told from shared clones.

The chain uses TRBV7-9 and TRBJ2-3, with 11 bases aligning to TRBD2. CDR1 is SEHNR and CDR2 is FQNEAQ in the germline V gene (reference sequence). The V segment lost 4 bases and the J segment 3 bases; nucleotides outside the gene matches: 6. The CDR3 covers 16 residues. CDR3 region: CASSSRLAGPTDTQYF. CDR3 bases: TGTGCCAGCAGCTCCCGACTAGCGGGGCCGACAGATACGCAGTATTTT.

This clonotype has more than one count but fewer than ten. The J gene is TRBJ2-1, the V gene TRBV12-3 or TRBV12-4, with D possibly being TRBD2 (6 bases). V lost 6 bases to trimming and J lost 6 bases, with 15 bases between them. This CDR3 is 14 amino acids long. The CDR3 nucleotides read TGTGCCAGCAGCTCTGAGGGGACTGCCAATGAGCAGTTCTTC. Translating it yields CASSSEGTANEQFF.

This clonotype was detected a few times. The chain has TRBV4-3 and TRBJ2-3; 10 positions agree with TRBD1. The germline gives CDR1 LGHNA, CDR2 YSLEER. CDR3 size: 15 residues. The ends lost 6 bases at V and 6 bases at J; junction bases unmatched: 9. The DNA for the CDR3 is TGCGCCAGCAGGATGACAGGGGGCGTGATTGATACGCAGTATTTT. Its translation is CASRMTGGVIDTQYF.

This clonotype was seen a handful of times. The V call is TRBV4-1, the J call TRBJ1-6; D is uncertain. Per the germline V gene, CDR1 is MGHRA and CDR2 is YSYEKL. The CDR3 contains 17 residues. V was shortened by 0 bases and J by 7 bases, with 16 bases between the two germline ends. The CDR3 DNA sequence: TGCGCCAGCAGCCAAGATGTTGGCGGGAGTCAGAATTCACCCCTCCACTTT. Amino acids: CASSQDVGGSQNSPLHF.

V usage is TRBV12-3 or TRBV12-4 and J usage is TRBJ1-2; D may be TRBD1 (6 bases). CDR3 length: 15 residues. Trimming removed 6 bases at V and 4 bases at J, with 18 bases between. The CDR3 sequence: CASSRQRGAGYGYTF. The DNA of the CDR3 is TGTGCCAGCAGCCGCCAGAGGGGGGCGGGCTATGGCTACACCTTC.

The V gene is TRBV20-1, the J gene TRBJ2-1; TRBD2 aligns across 8 bases. Germline V lookup: CDR1 DFQATT, CDR2 SNEGSKA (reference sequence). CDR3 size: 13 residues. The V segment lost 3 bases and the J segment 10 bases; nucleotides outside the gene matches: 8. The CDR3 loop reads CSASSGGSQEQFF. In DNA, the CDR3 is TGCAGTGCTAGTTCGGGGGGGTCGCAAGAGCAGTTCTTC.

The J gene is TRBJ1-2, the V gene TRBV29-1, with D possibly matching TRBD1 (5 bases). V lost 6 bases to trimming and J lost 5 bases, with 16 bases between them. CDR1 and CDR2 (germline): SQVTM, ANQGSEA. The CDR3 sequence is 13 residues long. The CDR3 reads CSVELTAAYGYTF. The CDR3 nucleotides read TGCAGCGTCGAACTGACAGCTGCTTATGGCTACACCTTC.

The chain uses TRBV13 and TRBJ2-7, with D possibly TRBD1 on 6 matching bases. CDR3 length: 14 residues. Germline V gene sequence: CDR1 PRHDT, CDR2 FYEKMQ (reference sequence). V was shortened by 5 bases and J by 2 bases, with 13 bases between the two germline ends. CDR3 sequence: CASSPKGVPYEQYF. In nucleotides, the CDR3 is TGTGCCAGCAGCCCGAAGGGGGTCCCCTACGAGCAGTACTTC.

The V and J genes are TRBV20-1 and TRBJ2-3, with 8 positions matching TRBD2. From germline, CDR1 is DFQATT and CDR2 SNEGSKA (reference sequence). CDR3 length: 14 residues. The junction had 10 bases not matched to a gene; V was cut back by 7 bases and J by 4 bases. CDR3 residues: CSVTRGGPADTQYF. For the CDR3, the DNA is TGCAGTGTAACTCGGGGGGGCCCCGCAGATACGCAGTATTTT.

This chain links TRBV4-3 with TRBJ2-6, with no clear D. Trimming removed 1 base from V and 3 bases from J, with 13 bases in between. The CDR3 extends over 17 amino acids. Per germline, CDR1 LGHNA and CDR2 YSLEER. CDR3 bases: TGCGCCAGCAGCCAAGTCAGTGGCTTTAGTGGGGCCAACGTCCTGACTTTC. The encoded protein is CASSQVSGFSGANVLTF.

This rearrangement joins TRBV4-3 to TRBJ1-2; D not certain. In germline, CDR1 is LGHNA, CDR2 YSLEER. Trimming took 4 bases from V and 2 from J, leaving 11 bases between them. This CDR3 region has 14 residues. The CDR3 DNA reads as TGCGCCAGCAGCCGAGACGGACCAAACTATGGCTACACCTTC. It specifies CASSRDGPNYGYTF.